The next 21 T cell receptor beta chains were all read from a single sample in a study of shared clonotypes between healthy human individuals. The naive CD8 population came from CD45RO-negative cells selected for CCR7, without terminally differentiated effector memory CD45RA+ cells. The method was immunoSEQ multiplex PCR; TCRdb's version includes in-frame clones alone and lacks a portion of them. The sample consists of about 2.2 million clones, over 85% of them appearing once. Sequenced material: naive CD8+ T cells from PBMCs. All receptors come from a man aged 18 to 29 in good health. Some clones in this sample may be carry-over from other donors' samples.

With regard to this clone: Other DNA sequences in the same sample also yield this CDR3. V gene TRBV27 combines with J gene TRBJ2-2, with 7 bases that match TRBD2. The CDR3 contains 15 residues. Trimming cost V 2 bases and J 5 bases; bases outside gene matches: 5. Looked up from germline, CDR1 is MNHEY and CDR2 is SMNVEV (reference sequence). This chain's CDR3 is CASSLGASGTGELFF. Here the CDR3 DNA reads TGTGCCAGCAGTTTAGGGGCTAGCGGAACCGGGGAGCTGTTTTTT.

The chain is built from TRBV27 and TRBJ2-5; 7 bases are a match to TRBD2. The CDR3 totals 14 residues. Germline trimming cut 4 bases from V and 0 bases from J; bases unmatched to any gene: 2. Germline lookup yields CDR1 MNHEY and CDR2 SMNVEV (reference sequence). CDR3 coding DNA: TGTGCCAGCAGTTCAGCGGGGTACCAAGAGACCCAGTACTTC. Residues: CASSSAGYQETQYF.

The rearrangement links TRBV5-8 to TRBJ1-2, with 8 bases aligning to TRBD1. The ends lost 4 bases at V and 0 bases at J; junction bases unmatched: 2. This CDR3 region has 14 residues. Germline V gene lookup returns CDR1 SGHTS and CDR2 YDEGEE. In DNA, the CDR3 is TGTGCCAGCAGCGGGGACAGGACTAACTATGGCTACACCTTC. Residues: CASSGDRTNYGYTF.

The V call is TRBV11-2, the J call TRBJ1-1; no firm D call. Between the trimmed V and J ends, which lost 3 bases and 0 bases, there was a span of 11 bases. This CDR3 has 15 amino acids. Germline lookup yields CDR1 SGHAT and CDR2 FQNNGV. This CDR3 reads CASSFTYSMNTEAFF. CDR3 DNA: TGTGCCAGCAGCTTCACCTACTCCATGAACACTGAAGCTTTCTTT. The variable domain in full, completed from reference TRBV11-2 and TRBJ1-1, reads EAGVAQSPRYKIIEKRQSVAFWCNPISGHATLYWYQQILGQGPKLLIQFQNNGVVDDSQLPKDRFSAERLKGVDSTLKIQPAKLEDSAVYLCASSFTYSMNTEAFFGQGTRLTVV.

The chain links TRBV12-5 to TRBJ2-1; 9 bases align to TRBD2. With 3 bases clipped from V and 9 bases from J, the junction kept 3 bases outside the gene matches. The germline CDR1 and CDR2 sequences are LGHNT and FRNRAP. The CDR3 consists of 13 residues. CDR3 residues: CASGFGTSFEQFF. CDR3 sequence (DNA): TGTGCTAGTGGTTTCGGGACTAGCTTTGAGCAGTTCTTC.

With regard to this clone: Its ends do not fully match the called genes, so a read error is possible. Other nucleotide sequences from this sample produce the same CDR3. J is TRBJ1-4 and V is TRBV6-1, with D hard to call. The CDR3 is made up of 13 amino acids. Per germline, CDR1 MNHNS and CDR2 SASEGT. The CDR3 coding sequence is TGTGCCAGCAGAGAAGGAGGAAGAGAAAAACTGTTTTTT. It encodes CASREGGREKLFF.

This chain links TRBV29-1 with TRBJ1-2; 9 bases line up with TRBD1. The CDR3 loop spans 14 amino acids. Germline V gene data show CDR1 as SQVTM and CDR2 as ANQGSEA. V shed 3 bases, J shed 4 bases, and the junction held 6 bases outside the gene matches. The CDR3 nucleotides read TGCAGCGTTGAGATACAGGGGGCGGGCTATGGCTACACCTTC. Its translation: CSVEIQGAGYGYTF.

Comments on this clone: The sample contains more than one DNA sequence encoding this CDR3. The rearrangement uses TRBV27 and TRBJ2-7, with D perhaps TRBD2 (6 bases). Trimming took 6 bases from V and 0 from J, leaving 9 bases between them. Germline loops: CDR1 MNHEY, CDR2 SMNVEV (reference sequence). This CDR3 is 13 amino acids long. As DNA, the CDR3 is TGTGCCAGCAGCGGAGGGAGCTCCTACGAGCAGTACTTC. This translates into CASSGGSSYEQYF.

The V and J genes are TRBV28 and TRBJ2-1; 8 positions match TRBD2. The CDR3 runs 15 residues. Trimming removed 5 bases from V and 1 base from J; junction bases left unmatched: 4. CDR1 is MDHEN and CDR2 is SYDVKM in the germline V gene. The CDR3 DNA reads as TGTGCCAGCAGTGCTAGCGGGCCGTCCTACAATGAGCAGTTCTTC. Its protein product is CASSASGPSYNEQFF.

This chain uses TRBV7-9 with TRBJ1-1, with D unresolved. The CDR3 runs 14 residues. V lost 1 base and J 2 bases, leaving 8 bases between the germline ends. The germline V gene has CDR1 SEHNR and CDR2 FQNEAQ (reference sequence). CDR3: CASSLVLRNTEAFF. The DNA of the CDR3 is TGTGCCAGCAGCTTAGTTCTCAGAAACACTGAAGCTTTCTTT.

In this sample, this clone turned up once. CDR3 nucleotides: TGCGCCAGCAGCCAAGCGGGGGGGCGCGGGGCTGAAAAACTGTTTTTT. This encodes CASSQAGGRGAEKLFF. The V call is TRBV4-1, the J call TRBJ1-4; D might be TRBD1 (6 bases). Germline V CDR1 and CDR2: MGHRA, YSYEKL. V was clipped by 1 base and J by 7 bases, with 16 bases between them. The CDR3 length is 16 residues.

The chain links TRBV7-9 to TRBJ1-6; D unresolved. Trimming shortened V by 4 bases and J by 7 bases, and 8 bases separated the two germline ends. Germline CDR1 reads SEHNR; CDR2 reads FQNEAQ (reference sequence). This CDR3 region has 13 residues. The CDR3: CASSSDGNSPLHF. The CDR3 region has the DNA TGTGCCAGCAGCTCAGACGGGAATTCACCCCTCCACTTT.

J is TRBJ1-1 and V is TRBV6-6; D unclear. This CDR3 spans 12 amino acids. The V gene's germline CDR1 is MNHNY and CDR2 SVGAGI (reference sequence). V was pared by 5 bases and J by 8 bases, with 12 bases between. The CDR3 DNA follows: TGTGCCAGCAGTGATTCCGGGGTCGAAGCTTTCTTT. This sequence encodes CASSDSGVEAFF.

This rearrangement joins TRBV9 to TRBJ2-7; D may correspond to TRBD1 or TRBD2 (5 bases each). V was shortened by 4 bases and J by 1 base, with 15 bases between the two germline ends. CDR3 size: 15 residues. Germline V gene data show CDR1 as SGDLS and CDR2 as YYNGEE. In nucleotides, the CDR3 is TGTGCCAGCAGCCCCTCGGGCAGGGAGTCCTACGAGCAGTACTTC. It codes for CASSPSGRESYEQYF.

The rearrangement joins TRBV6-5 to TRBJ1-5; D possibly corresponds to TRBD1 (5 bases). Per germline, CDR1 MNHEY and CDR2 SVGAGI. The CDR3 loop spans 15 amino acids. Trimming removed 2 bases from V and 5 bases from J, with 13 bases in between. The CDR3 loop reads CASSYPRRDHQPQHF. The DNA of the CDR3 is TGTGCCAGCAGTTACCCGCGCAGGGATCATCAGCCCCAGCATTTT.

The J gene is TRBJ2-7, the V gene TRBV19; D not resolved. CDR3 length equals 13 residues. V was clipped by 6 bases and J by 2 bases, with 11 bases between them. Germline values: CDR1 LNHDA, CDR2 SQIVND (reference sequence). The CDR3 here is CASSQVGAYEQYF. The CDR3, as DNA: TGTGCCAGTAGCCAGGTTGGGGCCTACGAGCAGTACTTC.

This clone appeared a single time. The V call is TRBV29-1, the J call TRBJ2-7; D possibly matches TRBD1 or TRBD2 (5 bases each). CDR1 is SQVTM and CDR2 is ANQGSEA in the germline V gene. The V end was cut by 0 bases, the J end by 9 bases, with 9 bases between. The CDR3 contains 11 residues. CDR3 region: CSVEDWGTQYF. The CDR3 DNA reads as TGCAGCGTTGAAGATTGGGGGACGCAGTACTTC.

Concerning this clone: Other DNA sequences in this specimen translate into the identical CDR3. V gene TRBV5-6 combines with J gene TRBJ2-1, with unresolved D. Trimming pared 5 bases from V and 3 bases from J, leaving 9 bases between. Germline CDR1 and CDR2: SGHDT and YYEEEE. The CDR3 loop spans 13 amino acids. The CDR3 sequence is CASSLGVYNEQFF. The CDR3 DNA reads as TGTGCCAGCAGTCTGGGTGTCTACAATGAGCAGTTCTTC.

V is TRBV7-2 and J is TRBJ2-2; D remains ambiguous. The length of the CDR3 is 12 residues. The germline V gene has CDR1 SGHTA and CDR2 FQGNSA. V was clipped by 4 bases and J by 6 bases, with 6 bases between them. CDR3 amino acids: CASSYLPGELFF. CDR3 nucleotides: TGTGCCAGCAGCTACCTGCCCGGGGAGCTGTTTTTT.

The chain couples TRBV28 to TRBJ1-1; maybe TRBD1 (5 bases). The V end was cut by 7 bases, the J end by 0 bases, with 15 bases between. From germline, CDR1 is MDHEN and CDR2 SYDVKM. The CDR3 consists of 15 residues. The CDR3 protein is CASNSRVALNTEAFF. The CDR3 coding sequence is TGTGCCAGCAATTCCAGGGTGGCCTTGAACACTGAAGCTTTCTTT.

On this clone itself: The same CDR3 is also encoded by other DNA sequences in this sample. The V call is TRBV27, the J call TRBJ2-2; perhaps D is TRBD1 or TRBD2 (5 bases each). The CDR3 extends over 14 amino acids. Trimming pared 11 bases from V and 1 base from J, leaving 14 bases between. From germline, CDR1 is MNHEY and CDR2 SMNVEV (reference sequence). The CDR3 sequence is CASGASGNTGELFF. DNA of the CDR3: TGTGCCTCCGGGGCATCCGGGAACACCGGGGAGCTGTTTTTT.